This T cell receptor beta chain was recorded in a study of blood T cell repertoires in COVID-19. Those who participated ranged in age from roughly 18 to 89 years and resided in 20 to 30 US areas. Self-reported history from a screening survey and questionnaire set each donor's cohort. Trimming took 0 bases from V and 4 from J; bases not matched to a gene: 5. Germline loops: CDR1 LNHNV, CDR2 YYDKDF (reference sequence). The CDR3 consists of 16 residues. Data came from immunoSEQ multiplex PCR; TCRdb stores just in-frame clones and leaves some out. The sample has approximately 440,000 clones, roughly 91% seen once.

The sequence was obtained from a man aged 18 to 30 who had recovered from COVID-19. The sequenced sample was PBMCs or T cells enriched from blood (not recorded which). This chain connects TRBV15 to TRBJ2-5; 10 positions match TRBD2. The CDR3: CATSRDSAGGRETQYF. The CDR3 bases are TGTGCCACCAGCAGAGATTCAGCGGGAGGGAGAGAGACCCAGTACTTC.